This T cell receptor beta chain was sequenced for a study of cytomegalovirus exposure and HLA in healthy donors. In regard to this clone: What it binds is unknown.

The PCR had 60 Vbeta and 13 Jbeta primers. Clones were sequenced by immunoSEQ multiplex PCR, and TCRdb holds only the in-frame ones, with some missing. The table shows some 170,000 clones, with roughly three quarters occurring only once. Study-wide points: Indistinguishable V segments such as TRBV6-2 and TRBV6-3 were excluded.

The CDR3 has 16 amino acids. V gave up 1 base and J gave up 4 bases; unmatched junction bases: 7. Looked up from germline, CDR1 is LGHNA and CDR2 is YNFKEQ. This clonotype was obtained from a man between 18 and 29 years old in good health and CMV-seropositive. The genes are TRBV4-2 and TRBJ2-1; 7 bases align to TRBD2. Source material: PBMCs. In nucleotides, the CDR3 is TGTGCCAGCAGCCAAGCGGTTGGCGGGAGTTACAATGAGCAGTTCTTC. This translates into CASSQAVGGSYNEQFF.